This T cell receptor beta chain was found in a study of blood T cell repertoires in COVID-19. The authors' processing: How many nucleated cells were present was estimated from reference gene primer amplification. Sequenced by immunoSEQ multiplex PCR; TCRdb stores in-frame clones only, minus some. For V, J and clone size, that table is used; D and trimming come from the DNA. This table has about 200,000 clones, 75% to 90% appearing once. CDR1 and CDR2 from the germline V gene are MDHEN and SYDVKM. The CDR3 consists of 15 residues. V was pared by 1 base and J by 6 bases, with 15 bases between. The TCR comes from a woman between 65 and 79 years old with COVID-19, enrolled during active disease. The specimen sequenced was peripheral blood. The V and J genes are TRBV28 and TRBJ1-2, with TRBD1 as a possible D gene (5 bases). CDR3 nucleotides: TGTGCCAGCAGTTTATTGATGGGGGGAGGGGATGGCTACACCTTC. This sequence encodes CASSLLMGGGDGYTF.